A single sample is the source of the 30 T cell receptor beta chains below, sequenced in a study of T-cell memory formation after mild COVID-19. TCRdb reanalysed the 5' RACE reads using MiXCR and keeps one entry per CDR3 protein. The sample records about 200,000 distinct CDR3 sequences, more than 8% being singletons. The sample was PBMCs or a T cell subset sorted from them (not recorded which). The receptors derive from a man between 18 and 29 years old who had mild COVID-19 (a few samples of this study predate the infection). Cell type and time point are not known.

This clonotype was seen a few times. The chain combines TRBV3-1 with TRBJ1-2; D is uncertain. The CDR3 totals 15 residues. Germline CDR1 and CDR2: LGHDT and YNNKEL (reference sequence). V was trimmed by 5 bases and J by 1 base, leaving 14 bases between them. The CDR3 sequence: CASSWGGIINYGYTF. The DNA of the CDR3 is TGTGCCAGCAGCTGGGGAGGGATAATTAACTATGGCTACACCTTC.

This clonotype was found a few times. V is TRBV13 and J is TRBJ2-5, with D tentatively TRBD2 (5 bases). From germline, CDR1 is PRHDT and CDR2 FYEKMQ (reference sequence). Trimming took off 5 bases at V and 7 bases at J, with 11 bases between the two ends. The CDR3 sequence is 12 residues long. The CDR3 DNA sequence: TGTGCCAGCAGCCAAAGTGGGAGGACCCAGTACTTC. Protein product: CASSQSGRTQYF.

CDR3 protein: CASSQDTMNTEAFF. As DNA, the CDR3 is TGTGCCAGCAGCCAAGACACGATGAACACTGAAGCTTTCTTT. V usage is TRBV4-2 and J usage is TRBJ1-1, with D unresolved. Per germline, CDR1 LGHNA and CDR2 YNFKEQ. The V end lost 0 bases, the J end lost 0 bases, and 5 bases lay between the germline ends. The CDR3 covers 14 residues.

The chain couples TRBV7-9 to TRBJ2-3; TRBD2 agrees at 7 bases. Germline V gene lookup returns CDR1 SEHNR and CDR2 FQNEAQ (reference sequence). V was clipped by 8 bases and J by 1 base; unmatched bases: 6. The CDR3 totals 14 residues. CDR3 loop: CASLGGYGTDTQYF. The CDR3 nucleotides read TGTGCCAGCCTGGGGGGGTACGGCACAGATACGCAGTATTTT.

This clonotype has only a few counts. The chain is built from TRBV25-1 and TRBJ1-1; D is possibly TRBD1 (6 bases). The CDR3 length is 15 residues. V was shortened by 3 bases and J by 1 base, with 12 bases between the two germline ends. Per the germline V gene, CDR1 is MGHDK and CDR2 is SYGVNS. The CDR3 coding sequence is TGTGCCAGCAGTGAGGCAGGGGCCGGGAACACTGAAGCTTTCTTT. This gives the protein CASSEAGAGNTEAFF. Full variable domain (rest looked up from reference TRBV25-1 and TRBJ1-1): EADIYQTPRYLVIGTGKKITLECSQTMGHDKMYWYQQDPGMELHLIHYSYGVNSTEKGDLSSESTVSRIRTEHFPLTLESARPSHTSQYLCASSEAGAGNTEAFFGQGTRLTVV.

The V and J genes are TRBV6-5 and TRBJ1-1, with no clear D. The CDR3 has 14 residues. Germline CDR1 is MNHEY and CDR2 is SVGAGI. V was cut by 2 bases and J by 4 bases, with 11 bases left in between. CDR3 protein: CASSYVSSTTEAFF. The CDR3 DNA reads TGTGCCAGCAGTTACGTCAGTTCCACCACTGAAGCTTTCTTT.

The chain recombines TRBV5-1 with TRBJ1-1; 8 bases align to TRBD1. The germline V gene has CDR1 SGHRS and CDR2 YFSETQ. The CDR3 is 14 amino acids. Losses at the gene ends were 4 bases for V and 10 bases for J; bases not matched to a gene: 12. The CDR3: CASSGGQAAIGAFF. Here the CDR3 DNA reads TGCGCCAGCAGCGGGGGACAGGCAGCAATCGGAGCTTTCTTT.

This chain connects TRBV12-2 to TRBJ2-7; no check of the table's D call, TRBD1, against the DNA was made. TRBV12-2 is tagged as a pseudogene. CDR3 size: 12 residues. In DNA form, the CDR3 reads TGTGCAAGTCGCTGTTGGACAGGCGAGCAGTACGTC. Amino acids: CASRCWTGEQYV.

This clonotype was detected only a few times. The CDR3 loop reads CASTLTALSPLHF. The DNA for the CDR3 is TGTGCCAGCACCCTTACAGCGCTATCACCCCTCCACTTT. The J gene is TRBJ1-6, the V gene TRBV12-3 or TRBV12-4; D gene ambiguous. V lost 7 bases to trimming and J lost 10 bases, with 14 bases between them. This CDR3 is built from 13 residues.

The chain has TRBV7-2 and TRBJ1-1; 8 bases map to TRBD1. Germline values: CDR1 SGHTA, CDR2 FQGNSA. V shed 5 bases, J shed 12 bases, and the junction held 11 bases outside the gene matches. The CDR3 spans 13 residues. This CDR3 reads CASSTADRAQTFF. As DNA, the CDR3 is TGTGCCAGCAGCACGGCGGACAGGGCGCAGACTTTCTTT.

The chain carries TRBV18 and TRBJ1-1; unclear D gene. This CDR3 region has 13 residues. The germline V and J ends were trimmed by 7 bases and 1 base, with 10 bases remaining between them. Per the germline V gene, CDR1 is KGHSH and CDR2 is LQKENI. The DNA for the CDR3 is TGTGCCAGCTGCGAGAGTCCGAACACTGAAGCTTTCTTT. Translation: CASCESPNTEAFF.

This clonotype was counted many times. The chain combines TRBV4-3 with TRBJ2-3; no reliable D call. Germline V gene lookup returns CDR1 LGHNA and CDR2 YSLEER. V was shortened by 1 base and J by 5 bases, with 16 bases between the two germline ends. The CDR3 has 16 amino acids. This CDR3 reads CASSQGATASRDTQYF. CDR3 DNA: TGCGCCAGCAGCCAAGGCGCCACGGCGTCTAGAGATACGCAGTATTTT.

This clonotype was seen a few times. V and J are TRBV12-3 or TRBV12-4 and TRBJ2-7; possibly TRBD1 or TRBD2 for D (6 bases each). V lost 6 bases to trimming and J lost 2 bases, with 17 bases between them. The length of the CDR3 is 15 residues. DNA of the CDR3: TGTGCCAGCAGCATCCAGGGGAGGCAACCCTACGAGCAGTACTTC. Its protein is CASSIQGRQPYEQYF.

A word on this clonotype: The junction departs from the called germline gene at one end, perhaps through a read error. This chain joins TRBV24-1 and TRBJ2-7, with D tentatively TRBD1 or TRBD2 (5 bases each). The CDR3 contains 11 residues. CDR1 and CDR2 (germline): KGHDR, SFDVKD. In DNA form, the CDR3 reads TGTGCCACCGGTGAGGGGTACGAGCAGTACTTC. Its protein product is CATGEGYEQYF.

Ten or more counts support this clonotype. The V and J genes are TRBV2 and TRBJ2-1, with 8 positions matching TRBD2. This CDR3 contains 14 residues. The V and J ends lost 4 bases and 8 bases, in that order; junction bases with no gene match: 7. Germline assignment: CDR1 SNHLY and CDR2 FYNNEI. This CDR3 is CASSARNGGDEQFF. The CDR3 DNA reads as TGTGCCAGCAGTGCCCGGAACGGGGGGGATGAGCAGTTCTTC.

This clonotype has just a few counts. The chain combines TRBV4-3 with TRBJ1-1, with a tentative D call TRBD1 (5 bases). V shed 0 bases and J shed 0 bases, with 14 bases lying between them. The CDR3 is 17 amino acids. The germline CDR1 and CDR2 sequences are LGHNA and YSLEER. CDR3: CASSQDPRGVMNTEAFF. CDR3 nucleotides: TGCGCCAGCAGCCAAGACCCCCGGGGCGTGATGAACACTGAAGCTTTCTTT.

The CDR3 region is CASSLQTEQYF. The CDR3 coding sequence is TGTGCCAGCTCTCTTCAGACCGAGCAGTACTTC. The V call is TRBV18, the J call TRBJ2-7; D is uncertain. The CDR3 contains 11 residues. V was trimmed by 6 bases and J by 6 bases, leaving 9 bases between them. CDR1 KGHSH and CDR2 LQKENI come from the germline V gene.

In this sample, this clonotype turned up many times. The genes are TRBV4-1 and TRBJ2-1; possibly TRBD1 for D (6 bases). V lost 4 bases, J lost 8 bases, and 18 bases lay in between. CDR1 and CDR2 from the germline V gene are MGHRA and YSYEKL. The CDR3 has 15 amino acids. CDR3 in amino acids: CASSPTGPRGDEQFF. The CDR3 DNA follows: TGCGCCAGCAGCCCTACTGGACCCAGGGGAGATGAGCAGTTCTTC.

In this sample, this clonotype turned up a few times. The V call is TRBV20-1, the J call TRBJ2-2; D possibly matches TRBD1 or TRBD2 (5 bases each). V was pared by 4 bases and J by 7 bases, with 7 bases between. CDR3 length: 11 amino acids. Germline loops: CDR1 DFQATT, CDR2 SNEGSKA (reference sequence). The CDR3 region has the DNA TGCAGTGCTACAGGGAGCGGGGAGCTGTTTTTT. This gives the protein CSATGSGELFF.

The chain has TRBV5-6 and TRBJ1-1, with 7 bases matching TRBD1. J lost 4 bases, V lost 1 base, and 10 bases had no gene match. Germline V gene sequence: CDR1 SGHDT, CDR2 YYEEEE. This CDR3 is built from 16 residues. In nucleotides, the CDR3 is TGTGCCAGCAGCTTGATATCCGGCAGGGGGACCACTGAAGCTTTCTTT. The encoded protein is CASSLISGRGTTEAFF.

This clonotype was detected ten times or more. The chain joins TRBV6-2 or TRBV6-3 to TRBJ2-3, with TRBD1 as a possible D gene (6 bases). Germline V gene data show CDR1 as MNHEY and CDR2 as SVGEGT. The CDR3 spans 13 residues. The V end was cut by 8 bases, the J end by 4 bases, with 13 bases between. The CDR3 sequence is CASSQDSADTQYF. The CDR3 coding sequence is TGTGCCAGCTCTCAGGACAGCGCAGATACGCAGTATTTT.

This clonotype showed up just a few times. This sequence joins TRBV19 and TRBJ1-4; tentative D call: TRBD1 (5 bases). V lost 9 bases and J lost 8, with 16 bases in between. This CDR3 has 13 amino acids. CDR1 LNHDA and CDR2 SQIVND come from the germline V gene (reference sequence). The CDR3 here is CASSAGTREKLFF. As DNA, the CDR3 is TGTGCCAGCTCAGCCGGGACTCGGGAAAAACTGTTTTTT.

The table lists this clonotype with a few counts. The V and J genes are TRBV18 and TRBJ2-3; D unresolved. The CDR3 totals 14 residues. With 0 bases removed from V and 4 bases from J, the gap between germline ends came to 8 bases. CDR1 is KGHSH and CDR2 is LQKENI in the germline V gene. CDR3 loop: CASSPPADADTQYF. CDR3 coding DNA: TGTGCCAGCTCACCACCGGCCGATGCAGATACGCAGTATTTT.

This clonotype was counted between two and nine times. The V and J genes are TRBV5-1 and TRBJ2-1, with no clear D. This CDR3 spans 13 amino acids. Trimming took 7 bases from V and 4 from J, leaving 12 bases between them. Germline V gene lookup returns CDR1 SGHRS and CDR2 YFSETQ. The CDR3 is CASQTSSYNEQFF. CDR3 DNA sequence: TGCGCCAGCCAGACATCCTCTTACAATGAGCAGTTCTTC.

This clonotype was detected ten times or more. CDR3 sequence reads: CASSLGPNTGELFF. The CDR3 DNA follows: TGTGCCAGCAGTTTAGGGCCAAACACCGGGGAGCTGTTTTTT. The chain is built from TRBV12-3 or TRBV12-4 and TRBJ2-2; D is unresolved. This CDR3 has 14 residues. Between the trimmed V and J ends, which lost 1 base and 2 bases, there was a span of 5 bases.

This clonotype was found a few times. The chain employs TRBV6-5 and TRBJ2-1; 9 nucleotides match TRBD1. The CDR3 runs 16 residues. V shed 4 bases, J shed 3 bases, and the junction held 7 bases outside the gene matches. Germline V lookup: CDR1 MNHEY, CDR2 SVGAGI. CDR3 loop: CASSSGQGTVYNEQFF. Written as DNA, the CDR3 is TGTGCCAGCAGTTCTGGACAGGGGACGGTCTACAATGAGCAGTTCTTC.

The J gene is TRBJ2-7, the V gene TRBV11-2; no definite D call. Germline V lookup: CDR1 SGHAT, CDR2 FQNNGV. Deletions cut 8 bases from V and 5 bases from J, with 16 bases between. The CDR3 sequence is 13 residues long. The CDR3 spells CASLFMIGNEQYF. CDR3 bases: TGTGCCAGCCTCTTCATGATCGGCAACGAGCAGTACTTC.

As DNA, the CDR3 is TGTGCCAGCAGTTACCTCCCCACGAACACTGAAGCTTTCTTT. Its protein is CASSYLPTNTEAFF. The chain has TRBV6-6 and TRBJ1-1; no reliable D call. Germline V lookup: CDR1 MNHNY, CDR2 SVGAGI (reference sequence). This CDR3 region has 14 residues. Trimming removed 2 bases at V and 1 base at J, with 8 bases between.

This clonotype was seen repeatedly, ten times or more. The chain uses TRBV29-1 and TRBJ1-2; a weak D match, TRBD1 (5 bases). Germline assignment: CDR1 SQVTM and CDR2 ANQGSEA. This CDR3 spans 12 amino acids. V lost 6 bases and J lost 6, with 14 bases in between. For the CDR3, the DNA is TGCAGCGTAGAAAGCGGGGCTGATGGCTACACCTTC. Protein product: CSVESGADGYTF.

The V call is TRBV7-9, the J call TRBJ2-3, with TRBD1 matching over 8 bases. V lost 0 bases to trimming and J lost 1 base; unmatched junction nucleotides: 6. The CDR3 consists of 17 residues. Germline-derived CDR1 and CDR2 are SEHNR and FQNEAQ (reference sequence). The CDR3 reads CASSLARTGNGTDTQYF. CDR3 nucleotide sequence: TGTGCCAGCAGCTTAGCCCGGACAGGGAACGGCACAGATACGCAGTATTTT.